This T cell receptor beta chain was captured by sequencing in a study of post-analysis software for immune sequencing data. Included in the TCR beta cDNA libraries were unique molecular identifiers. MiXCR, run by TCRdb on the PCR reads, gives a single entry per CDR3 protein. The table has about 460,000 distinct CDR3 sequences, 40% to 55% seen once; the top ten hold about 12%. Losses at the gene ends were 5 bases for V and 6 bases for J; bases not matched to a gene: 12. Germline loops: CDR1 MDHEN, CDR2 SYDVKM. This CDR3 has 16 amino acids. Broader study findings: Relative to controls, patients had five TRBV segments at higher frequency, with TRBV5-6, TRBV5-1 and TRBV20-1 among these. Versus controls, multiple sclerosis patients showed significantly lower diversity (normalized Chao1).

This clonotype was observed a few times. The antigen is not known. The receptor was isolated from a girl aged 10 to 17 with multiple sclerosis. The source material was blood. J is TRBJ2-1 and V is TRBV28, with TRBD2 matching over 8 bases. CDR3 amino acids: CASSPISNLAGNEQFF. The CDR3 nucleotides read TGTGCCAGCAGTCCCATATCGAACCTAGCGGGCAATGAGCAGTTCTTC.